This T cell receptor beta chain appears in the sequencing data of a study of a mutant IDH1 vaccine in newly diagnosed glioma. Study summary: Sex among treated patients split about 60% male, roughly 40% female; mean age was about 40 years. It was radiotherapy, temozolomide, or both that patients received previously, with most receiving both.

Broader study findings: Among patients, around 93% showed immune responses induced by the vaccine.

A word on this clone: The antigen remains unidentified.

Data came from immunoSEQ multiplex PCR; TCRdb stores just in-frame clones and leaves some out. In the table there are over 55,000 clones, around four fifths of which are singletons. Regarding time point: baseline, week 1 (first vaccination visit). Treatment: pre-vaccination baseline after standard-of-care therapy. Donors harbored newly found WHO grade 3 or 4 IDH1-mutant, ATRX-lost astrocytomas. This clonotype was obtained from a woman younger than 35 with glioma. Some clones in this sample may be carry-over from other donors' samples. Sample: peripheral blood mononuclear cells (PBMCs), taken from a glioma patient treated with radiotherapy, temozolomide or both.

CDR3 sequence reads: CASGPTGARSTEAFF. The DNA for the CDR3 is TGTGCTAGTGGGCCCACAGGGGCCCGTTCCACTGAAGCTTTCTTT. V gene TRBV12-5 combines with J gene TRBJ1-1; the match to TRBD1 covers 7 bases. Per germline, CDR1 LGHNT and CDR2 FRNRAP. Unmatched junction bases numbered 11, after V lost 6 bases and J lost 4 bases. The CDR3 spans 15 residues.